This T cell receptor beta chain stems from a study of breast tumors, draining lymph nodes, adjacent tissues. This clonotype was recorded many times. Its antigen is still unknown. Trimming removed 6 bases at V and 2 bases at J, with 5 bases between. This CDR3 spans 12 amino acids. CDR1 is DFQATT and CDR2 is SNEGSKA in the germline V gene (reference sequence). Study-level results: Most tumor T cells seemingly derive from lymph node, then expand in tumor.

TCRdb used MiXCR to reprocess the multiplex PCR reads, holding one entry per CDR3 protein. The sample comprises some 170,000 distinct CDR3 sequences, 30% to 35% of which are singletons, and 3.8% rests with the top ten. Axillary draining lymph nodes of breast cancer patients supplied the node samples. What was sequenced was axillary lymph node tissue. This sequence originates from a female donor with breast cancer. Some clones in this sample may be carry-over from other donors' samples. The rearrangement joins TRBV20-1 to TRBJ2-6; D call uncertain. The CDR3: CSAVPGANVLTF. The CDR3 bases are TGCAGTGCGGTTCCTGGGGCCAACGTCCTGACTTTC.